The present T cell receptor beta chain was sequenced within a study of vaccination effects on CD4 cells after COVID-19 (dated by TCRdb to the early 2020s). For the wider study: Post-vaccine samples across the study were collected a median of 72 days after the second dose, with a range of 14 to 241. The study compared SARS-CoV-2 spike-specific CD4+ TCR repertoires before and after mRNA vaccination in COVID-19 convalescent patients and infection-naive vaccine recipients. Cultures from other donors in the study were sequenced with the Oncomine TCR Beta short-read assay on an Illumina iSeq 100. Altogether, some ten COVID-19 convalescent patients and a few SARS-CoV-2-naive healthy vaccine recipients made up the full study.

Paper-wide results and their limitations: Clones induced by infection and clones induced by vaccination both contracted markedly at late timepoints after vaccination, which fits with T cell responses waning over time. Limitations of the study were the small number of convalescent patients and the absence of early post-infection timepoints. In healthy vaccine recipients, vaccine-induced clones were almost all SARS-CoV-2 mono-reactive, with only 1 of 255 cross-reactive with common cold coronaviruses.

Library prep was done by the immunoSEQ multiplex PCR assay. DNA from the cultured and isolated CD4+ T cells underwent TCR beta CDR3 sequencing. As for the authors' bioinformatics: Non-productive TCR sequences were removed and reads were trimmed to the CDR3 region, keeping CDR3s of at least 7 amino acids. The MANAFEST web app was used to identify antigen-specific clonotypes by comparing expansion in peptide wells with expansion in reference cultures. To be called positive, a clone needed expansion at FDR<0.05 compared with the reference and with all other wells, an odds ratio greater than 5, and a frequency greater than 0.1% in two replicate wells. A clonotype was called cross-reactive if it was significantly expanded both in SARS-CoV-2 spike wells and in at least one common cold coronavirus spike condition. CDR3 similarity was assessed by Levenshtein distance using the stringdist R package, and unrooted trees were constructed with ape in R 3.6.1. TCRdb holds this immuneACCESS table with in-frame rearrangements only. Some clones are missing; in checked studies, unresolved V genes explain under half, and the rest has no known cause. V and J calls and clone size are those listed in that table; D and trimming were worked out from the DNA. In all, the sample holds some 23,000 clones, and roughly four fifths of those were seen once. The leading ten clones occupy 9.1% of the sample.

In the ViraFEST assay, PBMC were stimulated with viral peptide pools, and TCR sequencing was then used to find antigen-specific CD4+ T cell clonotypes based on their expansion. After about 9 days of culture, CD4+ T cells were isolated with the EasySep CD4+ T cell isolation kit. Participants received two doses of either the BNT162b2 or the mRNA-1273 mRNA SARS-CoV-2 vaccine. Negative nucleocapsid antibody results before and after vaccination confirmed that the healthy vaccine recipients had no prior SARS-CoV-2 infection. A few million PBMC per well were cultured with 10 ug/ml peptides in IMDM containing 5% human AB serum, approximately 10 IU/ml IL-2 and gentamicin. Half of the culture medium was replaced with fresh IL-2-containing medium on days 3 and 7. Unless otherwise noted, each peptide stimulation condition was cultured in triplicate wells. PBMC were separated from whole blood using Ficoll-Paque Plus gradient centrifugation and were then either cryopreserved at -140C or used fresh. The overlapping peptide pools covered the spike proteins of SARS-CoV-2 and of the common cold coronaviruses HCoV-NL63, HCoV-OC43 and HCoV-229E. Genomic DNA was extracted from cultured CD4+ T cells with the QIAamp micro DNA kit.

Notes on this clone: Its antigen is currently not known. Base qualities are not provided; no much larger clone lies one nucleotide away.

This sequence was found in a human donor who received a COVID-19 vaccine. Sample: CD4+ T cells from PBMCs cultured with HCoV-229E spike peptides, taken after COVID-19 vaccination. The sample's cell subset or site label is to be understood as: HCoV-229E spike overlapping peptide pool stimulation.

This receptor has the CDR3 CASSGDQGAIANSNQPQHF. The nucleotide sequence is TGTGCCAGCAGTGGAGATCAGGGGGCGATCGCGAATAGCAATCAGCCCCAGCATTTT. The V and J segments used are TRBV6-1 and TRBJ1-5; 8 bases in the junction line up with TRBD1. Trimming accounts for 4 bases at V and 0 bases at J, while the number of junction bases matched to no gene is 14. The germline V gene gives CDR1 as MNHNS and CDR2 as SASEGT. The CDR3 starts with the cysteine, ends with the phenylalanine, and has 19 residues. Only CDR3 DNA remains: 57 bases, in frame from the first base.